This TCR beta chain was retrieved from a study of vaccination and CD4 T cells after COVID-19. Looking at the study overall: Control wells got either CEFX epitopes, HIV-1 Nef peptides, or no peptide at all.

Trimming took 4 bases from V and 4 from J, leaving 6 bases between them. The CDR3 loop spans 12 amino acids. In germline, CDR1 is LNHDA, CDR2 SQIVND (reference sequence). The study sequenced cultured CD4+ T cell DNA using the Oncomine TCR Beta short-read assay. From CD4+ T cells that had been cultured, genomic DNA was extracted. Each CDR3 protein gets one entry after TCRdb re-called the PCR reads with MiXCR. The sample lists around 10,000 distinct CDR3 sequences; 25% to 35% were seen once. Treatment: roughly 11-day PBMC culture with coronavirus spike peptide pools or control peptides (ViraFEST assay). Those CD4+ T cells from the unexposed donor predate the COVID-19 pandemic (2011-2018). This clonotype appeared a few times. The antigen is unknown.

The genes are TRBV19 and TRBJ2-3, with D possibly being TRBD2 (5 bases). The receptor was isolated from a human donor in good health. The sample consisted of CD4+ T cells from blood, cultured in vitro. This CDR3 reads CASSRTPDTQYF. In DNA, the CDR3 is TGTGCCAGTAGTAGGACTCCAGATACGCAGTATTTT.